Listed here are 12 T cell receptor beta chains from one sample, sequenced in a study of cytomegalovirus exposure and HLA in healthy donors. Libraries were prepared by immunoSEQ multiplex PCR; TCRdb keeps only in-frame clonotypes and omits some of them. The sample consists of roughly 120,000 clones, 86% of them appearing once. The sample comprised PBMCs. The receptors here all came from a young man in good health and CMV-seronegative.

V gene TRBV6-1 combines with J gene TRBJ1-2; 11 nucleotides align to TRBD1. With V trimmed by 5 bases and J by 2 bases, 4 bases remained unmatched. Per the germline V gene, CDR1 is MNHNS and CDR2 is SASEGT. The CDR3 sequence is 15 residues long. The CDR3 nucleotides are TGTGCCAGCAGTCCTGGACAGGGGGCGAACTATGGCTACACCTTC. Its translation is CASSPGQGANYGYTF.

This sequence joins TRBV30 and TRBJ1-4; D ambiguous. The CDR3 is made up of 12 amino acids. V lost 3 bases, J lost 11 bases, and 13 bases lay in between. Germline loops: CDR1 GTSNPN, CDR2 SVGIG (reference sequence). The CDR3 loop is CAWSMTGGKLFF. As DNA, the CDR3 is TGTGCCTGGAGCATGACGGGAGGTAAACTGTTTTTT. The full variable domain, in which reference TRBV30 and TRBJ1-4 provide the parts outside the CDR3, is SQTIHQWPATLVQPVGSPLSLECTVEGTSNPNLYWYRQAAGRGLQLLFYSVGIGQISSEVPQNLSASRPQDRQFILSSKKLLLSDSGFYLCAWSMTGGKLFFGSGTQLSVL.

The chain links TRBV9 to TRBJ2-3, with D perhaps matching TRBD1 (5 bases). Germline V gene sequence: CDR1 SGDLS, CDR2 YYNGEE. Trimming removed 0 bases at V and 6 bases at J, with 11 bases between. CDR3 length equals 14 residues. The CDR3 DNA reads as TGTGCCAGCAGCGTAGAGAGGTGGGGCGATACGCAGTATTTT. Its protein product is CASSVERWGDTQYF.

The DNA for the CDR3 is TGCGCCAGCAGTCCTACCCGGACTAGCGGGAGGGCCATAGATGAGCAGTTCTTC. This encodes CASSPTRTSGRAIDEQFF. The chain links TRBV4-1 to TRBJ2-1; 15 nucleotides match TRBD2. Losses at the gene ends were 6 bases for V and 8 bases for J; bases not matched to a gene: 14. This CDR3 has 18 residues. In germline, CDR1 is MGHRA, CDR2 YSYEKL.

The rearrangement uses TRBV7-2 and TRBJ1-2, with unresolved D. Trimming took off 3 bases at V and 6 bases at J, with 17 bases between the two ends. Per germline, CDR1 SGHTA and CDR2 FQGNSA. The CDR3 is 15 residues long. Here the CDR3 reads CASSFGETAEDGYTF. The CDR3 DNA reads TGTGCCAGCAGCTTCGGGGAAACGGCAGAAGATGGCTACACCTTC. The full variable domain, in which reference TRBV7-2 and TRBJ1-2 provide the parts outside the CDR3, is GAGVSQSPSNKVTEKGKDVELRCDPISGHTALYWYRQSLGQGLEFLIYFQGNSAPDKSGLPSDRFSAERTGGSVSTLTIQRTQQEDSAVYLCASSFGETAEDGYTFGSGTRLTVV.

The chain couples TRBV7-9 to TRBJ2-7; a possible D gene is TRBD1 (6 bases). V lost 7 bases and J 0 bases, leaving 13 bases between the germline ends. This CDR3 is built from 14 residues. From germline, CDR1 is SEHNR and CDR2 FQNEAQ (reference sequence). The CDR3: CASTPGTSSYEQYF. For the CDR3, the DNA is TGTGCCAGCACACCCGGGACATCCTCCTACGAGCAGTACTTC. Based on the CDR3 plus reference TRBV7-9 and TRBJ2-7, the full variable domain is DTGVSQNPRHKITKRGQNVTFRCDPISEHNRLYWYRQTLGQGPEFLTYFQNEAQLEKSRLLSDRFSAERPKGSFSTLEIQRTEQGDSAMYLCASTPGTSSYEQYFGPGTRLTVT.

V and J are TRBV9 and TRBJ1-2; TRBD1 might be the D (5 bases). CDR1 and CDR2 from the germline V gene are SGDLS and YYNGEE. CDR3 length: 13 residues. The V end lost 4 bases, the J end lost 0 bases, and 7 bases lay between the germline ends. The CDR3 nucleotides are TGTGCCAGCAGCCGACAGACTAACTATGGCTACACCTTC. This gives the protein CASSRQTNYGYTF.

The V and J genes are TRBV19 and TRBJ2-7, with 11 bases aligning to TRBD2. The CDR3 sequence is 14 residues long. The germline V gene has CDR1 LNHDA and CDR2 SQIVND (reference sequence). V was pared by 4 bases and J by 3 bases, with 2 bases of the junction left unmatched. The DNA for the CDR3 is TGTGCCAGTAGTAAGGGACTAGCGGTCTACGAGCAGTACTTC. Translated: CASSKGLAVYEQYF.

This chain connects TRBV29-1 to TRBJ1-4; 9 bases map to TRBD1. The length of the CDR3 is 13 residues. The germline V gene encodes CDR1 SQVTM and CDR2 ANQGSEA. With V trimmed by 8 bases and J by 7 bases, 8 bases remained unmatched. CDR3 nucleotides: TGCAGCACCCTCGGGACAGGGAGTGAAAAACTGTTTTTT. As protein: CSTLGTGSEKLFF.

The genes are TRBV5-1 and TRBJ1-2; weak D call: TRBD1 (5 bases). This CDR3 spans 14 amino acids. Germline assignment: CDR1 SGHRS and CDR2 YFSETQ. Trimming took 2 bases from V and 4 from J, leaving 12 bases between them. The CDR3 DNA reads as TGCGCCAGCAGCTTAGGACACCAAAGCTATGGCTACACCTTC. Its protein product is CASSLGHQSYGYTF.

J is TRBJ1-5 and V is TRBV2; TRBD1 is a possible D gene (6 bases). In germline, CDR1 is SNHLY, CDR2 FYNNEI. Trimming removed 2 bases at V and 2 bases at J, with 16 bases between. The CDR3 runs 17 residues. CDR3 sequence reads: CASSENPRQVRNQPQHF. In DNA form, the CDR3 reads TGTGCCAGCAGTGAAAACCCCCGACAGGTCCGCAATCAGCCCCAGCATTTT.

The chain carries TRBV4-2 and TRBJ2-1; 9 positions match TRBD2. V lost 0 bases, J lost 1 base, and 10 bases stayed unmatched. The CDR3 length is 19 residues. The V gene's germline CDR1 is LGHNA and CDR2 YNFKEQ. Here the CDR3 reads CASSQDRGSGSGSYNEQFF. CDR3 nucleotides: TGTGCCAGCAGCCAAGATCGTGGTAGCGGGAGTGGGTCCTACAATGAGCAGTTCTTC.